This T cell receptor (beta chain) was retrieved from a study of T cell repertoires in cytomegalovirus infection. Overall study findings and caveats: Public TCR beta family frequency separated CMV-and-HLA carriers, including in an independent cohort.

Details on this clonotype: What it binds is unknown.

TCRdb itself ran the reads through MiXCR, one entry per CDR3 protein. The table records approximately 400,000 distinct CDR3 sequences, approximately 30% of them present only once. The clonotype was recovered from a human donor in good health (CMV status not recorded). Some clones in this sample may be carry-over from other donors' samples. Specimen: PBMCs.

CDR3 DNA: TGTGCCAGCAGTACCCGACAGGCTTCTAGCACAGATACGCAGTATTTT. This gives the protein CASSTRQASSTDTQYF. The chain combines TRBV28 with TRBJ2-3, with D possibly being TRBD1 (6 bases). The CDR3 has 16 residues. V was pared by 5 bases and J by 0 bases, with 15 bases between. Germline-derived CDR1 and CDR2 are MDHEN and SYDVKM.